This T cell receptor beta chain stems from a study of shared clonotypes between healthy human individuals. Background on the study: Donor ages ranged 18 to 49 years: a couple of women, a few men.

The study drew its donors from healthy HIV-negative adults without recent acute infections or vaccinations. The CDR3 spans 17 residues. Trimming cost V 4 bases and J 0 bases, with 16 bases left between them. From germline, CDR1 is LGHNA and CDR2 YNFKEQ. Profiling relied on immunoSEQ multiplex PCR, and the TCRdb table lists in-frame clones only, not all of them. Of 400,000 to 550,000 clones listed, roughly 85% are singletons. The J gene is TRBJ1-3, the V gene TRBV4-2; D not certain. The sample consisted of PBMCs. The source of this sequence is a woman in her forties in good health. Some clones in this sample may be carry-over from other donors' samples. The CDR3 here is CASSPAILTASGNTIYF. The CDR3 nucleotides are TGTGCCAGCAGCCCTGCCATCCTCACAGCCTCTGGAAACACCATATATTTT.